These T cell receptor beta chains were read from a single sample in a study of cytomegalovirus exposure and HLA in healthy donors. Assay: immunoSEQ multiplex PCR; the TCRdb copy retains only in-frame clones and omits some. This table holds roughly 140,000 clones, approximately 89% found once. The sequenced sample was PBMCs. The receptor set was obtained from a man younger than 35 in good health and CMV-seronegative. The CDR3 runs from the conserved cysteine through the conserved F or W. The D gene is left open where the match is weak. Rows give clone size only sometimes, using once, few, many, or a class for an expanded clone.

D gene: .
CDR3 length: 16
V gene: TRBV10-3
clone size: .
J gene: TRBJ2-3
CDR3 protein: CAISESLGFSGNTQYF
CDR3 DNA: TGTGCCATCAGTGAGTCTTTAGGTTTTAGCGGTAATACGCAGTATTTT

D gene: .
CDR3 length: 15
V gene: TRBV10-2
clone size: .
J gene: TRBJ2-7
CDR3 protein: CASSHWEPLSYEQYF
CDR3 DNA: TGCGCCAGCAGTCATTGGGAGCCTCTCTCCTACGAGCAGTACTTC

D gene: TRBD2
CDR3 length: 16
V gene: TRBV9
clone size: .
J gene: TRBJ2-1
CDR3 protein: CASSGVAGGRGYEQFF
CDR3 DNA: TGTGCCAGCAGCGGAGTAGCGGGAGGGCGAGGTTATGAGCAGTTCTTC

D gene: TRBD1
CDR3 length: 15
V gene: TRBV27
clone size: once
J gene: TRBJ1-1
CDR3 protein: CASSFQGALNTEAFF
CDR3 DNA: TGTGCCAGCAGTTTCCAGGGGGCCCTGAACACTGAAGCTTTCTTT

D gene: TRBD1
CDR3 length: 15
V gene: TRBV7-7
clone size: .
J gene: TRBJ2-3
CDR3 protein: CASSPGQGSTDTQYF
CDR3 DNA: TGTGCCAGCAGCCCCGGACAGGGCAGCACAGATACGCAGTATTTT

D gene: .
CDR3 length: 18
V gene: TRBV2
clone size: .
J gene: TRBJ1-5
CDR3 protein: CASSEYGSLAGSNQPQHF
CDR3 DNA: TGTGCCAGCAGTGAATACGGGTCCCTCGCGGGTAGCAATCAGCCCCAGCATTTT

D gene: .
CDR3 length: 17
V gene: TRBV14
clone size: .
J gene: TRBJ2-1
CDR3 protein: CASSQEWEALDYNEQFF
CDR3 DNA: TGTGCCAGCAGCCAAGAGTGGGAAGCACTAGACTACAATGAGCAGTTCTTC

D gene: TRBD1
CDR3 length: 15
V gene: TRBV18
clone size: .
J gene: TRBJ1-5
CDR3 protein: CASSPSSDRVQPQHF
CDR3 DNA: TGTGCCAGCTCACCATCATCGGACAGGGTTCAGCCCCAGCATTTT

D gene: TRBD2
CDR3 length: 15
V gene: TRBV19
clone size: many
J gene: TRBJ2-2
CDR3 protein: CASSSGSIYTGELFF
CDR3 DNA: TGTGCCAGTAGTAGCGGGAGTATCTACACCGGGGAGCTGTTTTTT

D gene: .
CDR3 length: 15
V gene: TRBV7-2
clone size: once
J gene: TRBJ1-5
CDR3 protein: CASSFAGDSNQPQHF
CDR3 DNA: TGTGCCAGCAGCTTTGCCGGAGATAGCAATCAGCCCCAGCATTTT

D gene: .
CDR3 length: 15
V gene: TRBV6-1
clone size: .
J gene: TRBJ1-3
CDR3 protein: CASSRDTISGNTIYF
CDR3 DNA: TGTGCCAGCAGCCGGGACACCATCTCTGGAAACACCATATATTTT

D gene: .
CDR3 length: 15
V gene: TRBV27
clone size: .
J gene: TRBJ1-5
CDR3 protein: CASSLQGTGNQPQHF
CDR3 DNA: TGTGCCAGCAGTTTACAGGGGACGGGCAATCAGCCCCAGCATTTT

D gene: TRBD2
CDR3 length: 16
V gene: TRBV27
clone size: .
J gene: TRBJ2-1
CDR3 protein: CASSLTPRLAGGRQFF
CDR3 DNA: TGTGCCAGCAGTTTAACCCCAAGACTAGCGGGGGGCAGGCAGTTCTTC

D gene: .
CDR3 length: 14
V gene: TRBV5-1
clone size: .
J gene: TRBJ2-3
CDR3 protein: CASSLTGALDTQYF
CDR3 DNA: TGCGCCAGCAGCTTGACGGGAGCACTTGATACGCAGTATTTT

D gene: .
CDR3 length: 14
V gene: TRBV25-1
clone size: .
J gene: TRBJ1-5
CDR3 protein: CASSERGGGQPQHF
CDR3 DNA: TGTGCCAGCAGTGAACGGGGAGGAGGTCAGCCCCAGCATTTT

D gene: .
CDR3 length: 15
V gene: TRBV6-5
clone size: .
J gene: TRBJ1-4
CDR3 protein: CASSYSRAGGEKLFF
CDR3 DNA: TGTGCCAGCAGTTACTCCAGGGCCGGGGGTGAAAAACTGTTTTTT

D gene: .
CDR3 length: 12
V gene: TRBV9
clone size: .
J gene: TRBJ1-2
CDR3 protein: CASSVGLRGYTF
CDR3 DNA: TGTGCCAGCAGCGTTGGGCTTCGGGGCTACACCTTC

D gene: .
CDR3 length: 14
V gene: TRBV5-4
clone size: .
J gene: TRBJ2-2
CDR3 protein: CASSSDSYSGELFF
CDR3 DNA: TGTGCCAGCAGCTCCGACAGCTATAGTGGGGAGCTGTTTTTT

D gene: TRBD1
CDR3 length: 16
V gene: TRBV10-1
clone size: .
J gene: TRBJ1-1
CDR3 protein: CASSNRGSPMNTEAFF
CDR3 DNA: TGCGCCAGCAGTAACAGGGGGTCGCCGATGAACACTGAAGCTTTCTTT

D gene: .
CDR3 length: 16
V gene: TRBV6-1
clone size: .
J gene: TRBJ1-4
CDR3 protein: CASSESGGIPNEKLFF
CDR3 DNA: TGTGCCAGCAGTGAATCCGGAGGGATCCCTAATGAAAAACTGTTTTTT

D gene: .
CDR3 length: 16
V gene: TRBV7-9
clone size: few
J gene: TRBJ1-2
CDR3 protein: CASSPWKNRVVGGYTF
CDR3 DNA: TGTGCCAGCAGCCCTTGGAAAAACAGGGTGGTGGGTGGCTACACCTTC

D gene: TRBD1
CDR3 length: 14
V gene: TRBV6-5
clone size: .
J gene: TRBJ1-2
CDR3 protein: CASSYGTGFYGYTF
CDR3 DNA: TGTGCCAGCAGTTACGGGACAGGTTTCTATGGCTACACCTTC

D gene: .
CDR3 length: 14
V gene: TRBV10-3
clone size: once
J gene: TRBJ2-5
CDR3 protein: CAISRDRGQETQYF
CDR3 DNA: TGTGCCATCAGCCGTGATAGAGGCCAAGAGACCCAGTACTTC

D gene: .
CDR3 length: 16
V gene: TRBV10-2
clone size: .
J gene: TRBJ2-3
CDR3 protein: CASSDLVIRSGDTQYF
CDR3 DNA: TGCGCCAGCAGTGATTTGGTCATACGTTCGGGAGATACGCAGTATTTT

D gene: .
CDR3 length: 14
V gene: TRBV5-6
clone size: .
J gene: TRBJ2-1
CDR3 protein: CASSEVAEDNEQFF
CDR3 DNA: TGTGCCAGCAGTGAAGTAGCGGAAGACAATGAGCAGTTCTTC

D gene: TRBD2
CDR3 length: 17
V gene: TRBV9
clone size: .
J gene: TRBJ2-7
CDR3 protein: CASSEGTAGGPRNEQYF
CDR3 DNA: TGTGCCAGCAGCGAGGGGACAGCGGGGGGGCCGAGAAACGAGCAGTACTTC

D gene: TRBD1
CDR3 length: 17
V gene: TRBV11-2
clone size: .
J gene: TRBJ1-1
CDR3 protein: CASSFSIQGSVNTEAFF
CDR3 DNA: TGTGCCAGCAGCTTTAGTATACAGGGGTCGGTTAACACTGAAGCTTTCTTT

D gene: TRBD2
CDR3 length: 17
V gene: TRBV4-1
clone size: .
J gene: TRBJ2-1
CDR3 protein: CASSQRPPGGPYNEQFF
CDR3 DNA: TGCGCCAGCAGCCAAAGGCCTCCGGGGGGTCCCTACAATGAGCAGTTCTTC

D gene: TRBD2
CDR3 length: 15
V gene: TRBV13
clone size: .
J gene: TRBJ2-5
CDR3 protein: CASSSGLAVQETQYF
CDR3 DNA: TGTGCCAGCAGCTCGGGACTAGCGGTCCAAGAGACCCAGTACTTC

D gene: TRBD1
CDR3 length: 16
V gene: TRBV18
clone size: .
J gene: TRBJ1-1
CDR3 protein: CASSPIRQGVNTEAFF
CDR3 DNA: TGTGCCAGCTCACCAATTCGACAGGGGGTGAACACTGAAGCTTTCTTT

D gene: TRBD1
CDR3 length: 16
V gene: TRBV11-3
clone size: once
J gene: TRBJ2-1
CDR3 protein: CASSTAQGGSYNEQFF
CDR3 DNA: TGTGCCAGCAGCACTGCACAGGGGGGCTCCTACAATGAGCAGTTCTTC

D gene: .
CDR3 length: 14
V gene: TRBV9
clone size: .
J gene: TRBJ1-3
CDR3 protein: CASSVGGAGNTIYF
CDR3 DNA: TGTGCCAGCAGCGTAGGGGGGGCTGGAAACACCATATATTTT